What follows are 12 T cell receptor beta chains derived from one specimen sequenced in a study of post-analysis software for immune sequencing data. Study conclusions and caveats: Five TRBV segments were more frequent in patients than controls; TRBV5-6, TRBV5-1 and TRBV20-1 belonged to this group.

Tagging with unique molecular identifiers was a feature of the TCR beta cDNA libraries. TCRdb re-called the PCR reads through MiXCR, storing one row per CDR3 protein. The table records fewer than 850,000 distinct CDR3 sequences, about 32% of them present only once. No antigen has been identified for these receptors. The sequenced material came from blood. The source is a girl between 10 and 17 years old with multiple sclerosis.

The chain employs TRBV6-6 and TRBJ1-1, with no clear D. CDR3 length equals 12 residues. The germline V and J ends were trimmed by 5 bases and 8 bases, with 12 bases remaining between them. Germline V gene data show CDR1 as MNHNY and CDR2 as SVGAGI (reference sequence). The CDR3 DNA sequence: TGTGCCAGCAGTCTACAAGAGATAGAAGCTTTCTTT. As protein: CASSLQEIEAFF.

This sequence joins TRBV10-3 and TRBJ2-3, with D hard to call. The CDR3 has 12 amino acids. V lost 4 bases, J lost 2 bases, and 4 bases lay in between. The germline V gene encodes CDR1 ENHRY and CDR2 SYGVKD. CDR3 in DNA: TGTGCCATCAGTGGTCCCACAGATACGCAGTATTTT. This gives the protein CAISGPTDTQYF.

V is TRBV20-1 and J is TRBJ2-1; the D gene is possibly TRBD1 (5 bases). This CDR3 is 14 amino acids long. Trimming took 0 bases from V and 6 from J, leaving 12 bases between them. Germline CDR1 is DFQATT and CDR2 is SNEGSKA (reference sequence). CDR3 nucleotides: TGCAGTGCTAGAGATGGCAGGGCGATCAATGAGCAGTTCTTC. Translating it yields CSARDGRAINEQFF.

The rearrangement uses TRBV4-2 and TRBJ2-1; weak D call: TRBD2 (6 bases). The CDR3 is 18 residues long. Looked up from germline, CDR1 is LGHNA and CDR2 is YNFKEQ. V was shortened by 0 bases and J by 2 bases, with 17 bases between the two germline ends. CDR3 in amino acids: CASSQEGLNGGAYNEQFF. The CDR3 nucleotides read TGTGCCAGCAGCCAAGAGGGGCTTAACGGGGGAGCCTACAATGAGCAGTTCTTC.

This clonotype was found a few times. V gene TRBV12-3 or TRBV12-4 combines with J gene TRBJ2-1, with 11 bases matching TRBD2. The CDR3 contains 18 residues. Trimming cost V 6 bases and J 3 bases; bases outside gene matches: 13. The CDR3 spells CASRLSRTSGPNYNEQFF. The CDR3 DNA follows: TGTGCCAGCAGGCTCTCCCGGACTAGCGGGCCCAACTACAATGAGCAGTTCTTC.

The table lists this clonotype with a few counts. The chain combines TRBV6-6 with TRBJ2-1, with D perhaps matching TRBD2 (6 bases). V lost 6 bases, J lost 9 bases, and 15 bases lay in between. CDR1 and CDR2 from the germline V gene are MNHNY and SVGAGI (reference sequence). This CDR3 region has 13 residues. CDR3 sequence reads: CASSLSEGSEQFF. CDR3 DNA sequence: TGTGCCAGCAGCCTGTCGGAGGGGTCTGAGCAGTTCTTC.

This chain links TRBV28 with TRBJ2-3, with 8 bases identical to TRBD1. The V gene end was trimmed by 6 bases and the J gene end by 4 bases; junction bases not matched to a gene: 9. CDR1 is MDHEN, CDR2 SYDVKM, per germline. The CDR3 covers 15 residues. The CDR3, as DNA: TGTGCCAGCAGCCTCCCGACAGGGGCTCCAGATACGCAGTATTTT. This translates into CASSLPTGAPDTQYF.

This clonotype was picked up many times. This sequence joins TRBV7-2 and TRBJ1-2; perhaps TRBD1 as D (6 bases). The CDR3 has 14 amino acids. Trimming cost V 5 bases and J 4 bases, with 14 bases left between them. Germline V gives CDR1 SGHTA, CDR2 FQGNSA. The CDR3 region is CASSIPGVSYGYTF. The CDR3 coding sequence is TGTGCCAGCAGCATCCCAGGGGTCAGCTATGGCTACACCTTC.

This chain uses TRBV27 with TRBJ2-7, with 12 bases lining up with TRBD2. CDR1 MNHEY and CDR2 SMNVEV come from the germline V gene (reference sequence). Germline trimming cut 5 bases from V and 7 bases from J; bases unmatched to any gene: 18. The CDR3 length is 18 residues. In DNA form, the CDR3 reads TGTGCCAGCAGTCACTCACTAGCGGGGGGCCGCTCCTACAATGAGCAGTACTTC. Protein: CASSHSLAGGRSYNEQYF.

Only a few counts were recorded for this clonotype. The J gene is TRBJ2-7, the V gene TRBV27, with D uncertain. The CDR3 length is 14 residues. The V end lost 3 bases, the J end lost 1 base, and 10 bases lay between the germline ends. The germline V gene encodes CDR1 MNHEY and CDR2 SMNVEV (reference sequence). CDR3 protein: CASSFYPLSYEQYF. CDR3 nucleotides: TGTGCCAGCAGTTTCTATCCCCTATCCTACGAGCAGTACTTC.

The chain carries TRBV27 and TRBJ2-7; 8 bases are a match to TRBD1. Germline loops: CDR1 MNHEY, CDR2 SMNVEV (reference sequence). Germline trimming cut 8 bases from V and 4 bases from J; bases unmatched to any gene: 10. This CDR3 comprises 14 residues. The chain's CDR3 is CASGQGAELYEQYF. CDR3 coding DNA: TGTGCCAGCGGGCAGGGGGCAGAGCTTTACGAGCAGTACTTC.

This chain links TRBV15 with TRBJ1-5; no clear D gene. The CDR3 runs to 15 residues. The V end was cut by 0 bases, the J end by 5 bases, with 11 bases between. CDR1 is LNHNV, CDR2 YYDKDF, per germline (reference sequence). The CDR3 DNA follows: TGTGCCACCAGCAGAGAGGGCAGGAGAGATCAGCCCCAGCATTTT. It specifies CATSREGRRDQPQHF.